This record covers a single T cell receptor beta chain. The antigen remains undetermined. The V end lost 0 bases, the J end lost 0 bases, and 4 bases lay between the germline ends. This CDR3 spans 14 amino acids. Germline CDR1 reads SGDLS; CDR2 reads YYNGEE. The sample is drawn from a study of cytomegalovirus exposure and HLA in healthy donors. Notes on the study in general: Per a prior analysis, the majority of TCR beta V segments were productive roughly 87% or roughly 30% of the time. Association of a missense DCLRE1C variant with TCR beta V- and J-gene trimming was reported in a later analysis.

PCR involved 60 Vbeta and 13 Jbeta primers. Assay used: immunoSEQ multiplex PCR; TCRdb lists only in-frame clones, some missing. The sample holds about 170,000 clones, about 82% seen once. This receptor was obtained from a male donor in good health and CMV-seronegative. The V call is TRBV9, the J call TRBJ1-3; D remains unclear. Specimen: PBMCs. DNA for the CDR3: TGTGCCAGCAGCGTAGTTAGCTCTGGAAACACCATATATTTT. Translated, it gives CASSVVSSGNTIYF.